Below are 14 T cell receptor beta chains sequenced from a single sample in a study of immune evolution from preneoplasia to lung adenocarcinoma. TCRdb keeps only in-frame clones here, not all; method: immunoSEQ multiplex PCR. The sample yields 6,500 to 8,500 clones, roughly 82% seen once. Sequenced input: FFPE minimally invasive lung adenocarcinoma tissue. Receptors originate from a person between 65 and 79 years old with lung adenocarcinoma.

CDR3 nucleotides: TGTGCCAGTAGTACTTGGACAGGGCAACGGGGGGGAAACATTCAGTACTTC. Translated: CASSTWTGQRGGNIQYF. V is TRBV19 and J is TRBJ2-4; D assignment may be TRBD1 or TRBD2 (8 bases each). The CDR3 is 17 amino acids. Germline CDR1 reads LNHDA; CDR2 reads SQIVND (reference sequence). V was cut by 4 bases and J by 6 bases, with 22 bases left in between.

The chain recombines TRBV7-9 with TRBJ1-1, with D maybe TRBD1 (5 bases). There are 17 residues in the CDR3. V dropped 2 bases and J dropped 2 bases, with 18 bases sitting between them. Germline CDR1 is SEHNR and CDR2 is FQNEAQ (reference sequence). As DNA, the CDR3 is TGTGCCAGCAGCTTATGGGGACGAGGTGAATCTAACACTGAAGCTTTCTTT. This sequence encodes CASSLWGRGESNTEAFF. Together with reference TRBV7-9 and TRBJ1-1, the CDR3 gives the full variable domain: DTGVSQNPRHKITKRGQNVTFRCDPISEHNRLYWYRQTLGQGPEFLTYFQNEAQLEKSRLLSDRFSAERPKGSFSTLEIQRTEQGDSAMYLCASSLWGRGESNTEAFFGQGTRLTVV.

V and J are TRBV30 and TRBJ1-4; a possible D gene is TRBD1 (5 bases). The length of the CDR3 is 15 residues. The germline gives CDR1 GTSNPN, CDR2 SVGIG (reference sequence). Trimming left V 0 bases short and J 0 bases short, with 8 bases between. The CDR3: CAWSVGTATNEKLFF. The DNA of the CDR3 is TGTGCCTGGAGTGTAGGGACTGCAACTAATGAAAAACTGTTTTTT.

The gene calls are TRBV11-2 and TRBJ2-7, with D unclear. Between the trimmed V and J ends, which lost 2 bases and 5 bases, there was a span of 10 bases. Germline V CDR1 and CDR2: SGHAT, FQNNGV. CDR3 length: 13 residues. DNA of the CDR3: TGTGCCAGCAGCTTATTACGAGTCAACGAGCAGTACTTC. This codes for CASSLLRVNEQYF.

This clone is a singleton in its sample. The chain is built from TRBV7-2 and TRBJ2-1; D gene uncertain. The CDR3 is made up of 15 amino acids. V was clipped by 6 bases and J by 0 bases, with 12 bases between them. CDR1 and CDR2 from the germline V gene are SGHTA and FQGNSA. As DNA, the CDR3 is TGTGCCAGCAGACCCAGCAGGAGCTCCTACAATGAGCAGTTCTTC. It yields the protein CASRPSRSSYNEQFF.

The V gene is TRBV2, the J gene TRBJ1-2; D not resolved. CDR1 is SNHLY and CDR2 is FYNNEI in the germline V gene. CDR3 length: 15 amino acids. V lost 2 bases, J lost 4 bases, and 14 bases lay in between. The CDR3 is CASSESLTVPYGYTF. The CDR3 nucleotides read TGTGCCAGCAGTGAAAGCCTTACAGTTCCCTATGGCTACACCTTC.

This chain's CDR3 is CASSSQGYEQYF. The CDR3 DNA sequence: TGCGCCAGCAGCTCACAGGGATACGAGCAGTACTTC. The chain recombines TRBV5-1 with TRBJ2-7, with D perhaps TRBD1 (6 bases). Trimming pared 3 bases from V and 4 bases from J, leaving 8 bases between. Per the germline V gene, CDR1 is SGHRS and CDR2 is YFSETQ. The CDR3 extends over 12 amino acids.

A single count supports this clone. The chain recombines TRBV5-8 with TRBJ2-1; D is undetermined. Germline-derived CDR1 and CDR2 are SGHTS and YDEGEE. This CDR3 has 17 residues. The ends were cut back, 4 bases at V and 4 bases at J, with 21 bases in the middle. This CDR3 reads CASSQISGSPSYNEQFF. In nucleotides, the CDR3 is TGTGCCAGCAGCCAAATCTCCGGGTCTCCCTCTTACAATGAGCAGTTCTTC. Full variable domain (rest looked up from reference TRBV5-8 and TRBJ2-1): EAGVTQSPTHLIKTRGQQATLRCSPISGHTSVYWYQQALGLGLQFLLWYDEGEERNRGNFPPRFSGRQFPNYSSELNVNALELEDSALYLCASSQISGSPSYNEQFFGPGTRLTVL.

This clone has only a few counts. This chain joins TRBV9 and TRBJ2-3; D unresolved. Germline CDR1 and CDR2: SGDLS and YYNGEE. The CDR3 totals 14 residues. V dropped 0 bases and J dropped 4 bases, with 9 bases sitting between them. This CDR3 reads CASSVDNVADTQYF. The CDR3 bases are TGTGCCAGCAGCGTAGATAATGTAGCAGATACGCAGTATTTT. Looking up the rest from reference TRBV9 and TRBJ2-3 gives the full variable domain: DSGVTQTPKHLITATGQRVTLRCSPRSGDLSVYWYQQSLDQGLQFLIQYYNGEERAKGNILERFSAQQFPDLHSELNLSSLELGDSALYFCASSVDNVADTQYFGPGTRLTVL.

The chain joins TRBV28 to TRBJ1-1, with D maybe TRBD1 (5 bases). Trimming removed 6 bases at V and 11 bases at J, with 25 bases between. The CDR3 loop spans 15 amino acids. Germline V gives CDR1 MDHEN, CDR2 SYDVKM. The CDR3 protein is CASRLSLGPQKGAFF. The CDR3 DNA reads as TGTGCCAGCAGGCTATCCCTGGGACCTCAGAAAGGGGCTTTCTTT. Looking up the rest from reference TRBV28 and TRBJ1-1 gives the full variable domain: DVKVTQSSRYLVKRTGEKVFLECVQDMDHENMFWYRQDPGLGLRLIYFSYDVKMKEKGDIPEGYSVSREKKERFSLILESASTNQTSMYLCASRLSLGPQKGAFFGQGTRLTVV.

J is TRBJ2-7 and V is TRBV14; no reliable D call. V lost 3 bases and J lost 4, with 4 bases in between. CDR3 size: 11 residues. Germline lookup yields CDR1 SGHDN and CDR2 FVKESK. DNA for the CDR3: TGTGCCAGCAGCCAGAATTACGAGCAGTACTTC. Encoded protein: CASSQNYEQYF.

This rearrangement joins TRBV27 to TRBJ1-6; TRBD1 matches at 10 bases. Germline V gene data show CDR1 as MNHEY and CDR2 as SMNVEV (reference sequence). V lost 5 bases to trimming and J lost 7 bases; unmatched junction nucleotides: 5. The CDR3 contains 15 residues. The CDR3 DNA follows: TGTGCCAGCAGTCTCACGGGACAGGGGAATTCACCCCTCCACTTT. This sequence encodes CASSLTGQGNSPLHF.

This chain connects TRBV13 to TRBJ2-7, with 7 bases that match TRBD1. The CDR3 runs to 13 residues. The V segment lost 7 bases and the J segment 5 bases; nucleotides outside the gene matches: 8. Germline V lookup: CDR1 PRHDT, CDR2 FYEKMQ (reference sequence). The CDR3 DNA reads TGTGCCAGCAACAACGAGGGGGCACACGAGCAGTACTTC. Translation: CASNNEGAHEQYF.

This rearrangement joins TRBV6-5 to TRBJ2-7; no clear D gene. CDR3 size: 12 residues. In germline, CDR1 is MNHEY, CDR2 SVGAGI. The ends were cut back, 8 bases at V and 5 bases at J, with 13 bases in the middle. For the CDR3, the DNA is TGTGCCAGCTCCTCTATGGGCCACGAGCAGTACTTC. Protein sequence: CASSSMGHEQYF.